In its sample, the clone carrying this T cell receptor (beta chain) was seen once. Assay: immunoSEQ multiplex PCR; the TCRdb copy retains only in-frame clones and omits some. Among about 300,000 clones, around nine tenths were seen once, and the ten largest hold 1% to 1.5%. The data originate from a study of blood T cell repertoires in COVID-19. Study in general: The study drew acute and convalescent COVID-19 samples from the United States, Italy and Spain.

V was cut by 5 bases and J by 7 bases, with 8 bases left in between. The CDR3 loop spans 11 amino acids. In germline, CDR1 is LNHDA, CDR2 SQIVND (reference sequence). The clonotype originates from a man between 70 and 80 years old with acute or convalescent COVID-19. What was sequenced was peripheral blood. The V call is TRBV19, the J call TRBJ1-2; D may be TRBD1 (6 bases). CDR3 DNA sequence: TGTGCCAGTAGTCAGGGGATTGGCTACACCTTC. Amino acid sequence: CASSQGIGYTF.